What follows describes a single TCR beta chain. The record originates from a study of blood T cell repertoires in COVID-19. Study overall: Samples came from the United States, Italy and Spain, spanning acute and convalescent COVID-19. Sources were T cells, B-cell-depleted T cells, or PBMCs; the material itself was cDNA or gDNA.

Authors' methods: Quantification of nucleated cells was approximated via reference gene primer amplification. The protocol was immunoSEQ multiplex PCR, while the TCRdb copy is restricted to in-frame clones and leaves out a portion. From that table come the V and J calls and clone size; the DNA was used to work out D and trimming. The data show about 110,000 clones, with around 78% seen just once and 6.2% held by the top ten. The TCR was taken from an elderly man with COVID-19, enrolled during active disease. Sequenced: peripheral blood.

In nucleotides, the CDR3 is TGTGCCAGCAGCCAGCCGGGGTATGGTGGCTACACCTTC. Translated, it gives CASSQPGYGGYTF. The chain carries TRBV7-9 and TRBJ1-2; no reliable D call. CDR3 length: 13 residues. Germline CDR1 SEHNR, CDR2 FQNEAQ (reference sequence). V gave up 5 bases and J gave up 7 bases, with 14 bases separating them.